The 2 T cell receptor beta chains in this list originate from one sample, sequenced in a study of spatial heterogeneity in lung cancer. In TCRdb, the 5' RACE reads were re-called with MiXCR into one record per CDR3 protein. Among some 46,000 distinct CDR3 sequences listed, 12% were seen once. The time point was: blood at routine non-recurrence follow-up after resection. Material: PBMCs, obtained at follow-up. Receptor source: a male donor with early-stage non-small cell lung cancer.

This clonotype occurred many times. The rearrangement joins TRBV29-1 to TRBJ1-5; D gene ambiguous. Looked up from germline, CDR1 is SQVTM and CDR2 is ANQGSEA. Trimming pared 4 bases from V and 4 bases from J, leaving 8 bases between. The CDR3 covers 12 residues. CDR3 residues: CSVAFGNQPQHF. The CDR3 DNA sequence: TGCAGCGTTGCTTTTGGGAATCAGCCCCAGCATTTT.

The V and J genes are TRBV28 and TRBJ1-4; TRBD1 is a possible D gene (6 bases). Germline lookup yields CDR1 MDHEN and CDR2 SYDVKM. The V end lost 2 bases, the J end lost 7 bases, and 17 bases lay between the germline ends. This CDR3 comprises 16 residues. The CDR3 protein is CASSLSPQGLVEKLFF. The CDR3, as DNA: TGTGCCAGCAGTTTAAGCCCCCAGGGGCTGGTTGAAAAACTGTTTTTT.